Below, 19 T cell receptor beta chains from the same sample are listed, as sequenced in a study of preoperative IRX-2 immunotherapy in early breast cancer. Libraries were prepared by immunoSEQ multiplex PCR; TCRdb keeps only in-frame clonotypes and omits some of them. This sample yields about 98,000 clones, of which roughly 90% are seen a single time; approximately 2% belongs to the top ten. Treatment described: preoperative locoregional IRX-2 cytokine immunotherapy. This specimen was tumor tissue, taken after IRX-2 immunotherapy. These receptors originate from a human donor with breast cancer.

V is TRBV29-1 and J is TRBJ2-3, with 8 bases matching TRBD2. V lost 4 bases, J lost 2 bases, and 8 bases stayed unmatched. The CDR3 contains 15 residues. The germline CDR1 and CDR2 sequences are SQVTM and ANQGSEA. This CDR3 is CSVALTSDFTDTQYF. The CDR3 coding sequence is TGCAGCGTTGCCCTGACTAGCGATTTCACAGATACGCAGTATTTT.

CDR3 residues: CASRKLGGTYEQYF. In DNA, the CDR3 is TGTGCCAGCAGGAAATTGGGCGGTACCTACGAGCAGTACTTC. The rearrangement joins TRBV28 to TRBJ2-7, with D hard to call. CDR3 length: 14 residues. The germline gives CDR1 MDHEN, CDR2 SYDVKM. Between the trimmed V and J ends, which lost 6 bases and 2 bases, there was a span of 14 bases.

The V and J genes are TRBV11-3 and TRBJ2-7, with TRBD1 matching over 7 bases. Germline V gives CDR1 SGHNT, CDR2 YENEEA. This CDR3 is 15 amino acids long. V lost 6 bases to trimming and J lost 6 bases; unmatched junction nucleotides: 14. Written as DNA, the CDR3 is TGTGCCAGCAGGGGACAGTCATCTTCGACGCGCGAGCAGTACTTC. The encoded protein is CASRGQSSSTREQYF.

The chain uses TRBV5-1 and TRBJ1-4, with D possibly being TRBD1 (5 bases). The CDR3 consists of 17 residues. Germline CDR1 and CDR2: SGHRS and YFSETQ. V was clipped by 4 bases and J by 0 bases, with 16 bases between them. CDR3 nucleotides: TGCGCCAGCAGCAGGGGAATAGCGGGAACAACTAATGAAAAACTGTTTTTT. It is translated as CASSRGIAGTTNEKLFF.

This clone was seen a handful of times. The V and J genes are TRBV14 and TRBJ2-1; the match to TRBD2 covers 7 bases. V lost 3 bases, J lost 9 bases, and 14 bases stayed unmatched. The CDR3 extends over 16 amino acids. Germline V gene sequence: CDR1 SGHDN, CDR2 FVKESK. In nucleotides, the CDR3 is TGTGCCAGCAGCCACCCCTCTCCCGGGGGGAATAGTGAGCAGTTCTTC. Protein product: CASSHPSPGGNSEQFF.

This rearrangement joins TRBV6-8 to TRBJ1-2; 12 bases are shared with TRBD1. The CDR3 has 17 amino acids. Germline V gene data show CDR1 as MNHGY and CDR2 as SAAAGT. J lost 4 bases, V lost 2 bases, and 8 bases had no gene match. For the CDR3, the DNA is TGTGCCAGCAGTTACAGGGGACAGGGGGCACTCCCCTATGGCTACACCTTC. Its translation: CASSYRGQGALPYGYTF.

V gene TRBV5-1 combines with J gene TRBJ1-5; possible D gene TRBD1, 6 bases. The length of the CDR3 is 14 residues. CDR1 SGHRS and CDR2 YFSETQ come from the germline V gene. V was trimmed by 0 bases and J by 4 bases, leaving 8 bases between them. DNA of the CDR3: TGCGCCAGCAGCTTGGGGGACATAAATCAGCCCCAGCATTTT. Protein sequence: CASSLGDINQPQHF.

The CDR3 DNA is TGTGCCAGCAGCCCCCGGGGTAGGGGGAACAGGGAGCAGTACTTC. It yields the protein CASSPRGRGNREQYF. The chain carries TRBV5-8 and TRBJ2-7, with D maybe TRBD1 (6 bases). Germline loops: CDR1 SGHTS, CDR2 YDEGEE. Trimming stripped 4 bases from V and 7 bases from J, with 21 bases between. The length of the CDR3 is 15 residues. The full variable domain, with the rest looked up from reference TRBV5-8 and TRBJ2-7, is EAGVTQSPTHLIKTRGQQATLRCSPISGHTSVYWYQQALGLGLQFLLWYDEGEERNRGNFPPRFSGRQFPNYSSELNVNALELEDSALYLCASSPRGRGNREQYFGPGTRLTVT.

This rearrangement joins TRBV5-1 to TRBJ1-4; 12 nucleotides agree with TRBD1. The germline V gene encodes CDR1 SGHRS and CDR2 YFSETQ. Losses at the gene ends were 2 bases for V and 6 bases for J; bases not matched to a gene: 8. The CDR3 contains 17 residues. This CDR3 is CASSFGTGGALDEKLFF. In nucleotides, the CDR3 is TGCGCCAGCAGCTTCGGGACAGGGGGCGCTCTGGATGAAAAACTGTTTTTT.

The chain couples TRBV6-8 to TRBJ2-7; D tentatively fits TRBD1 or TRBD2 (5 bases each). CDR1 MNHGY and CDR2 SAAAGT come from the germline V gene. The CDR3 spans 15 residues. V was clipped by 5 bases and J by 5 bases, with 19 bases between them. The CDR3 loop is CASSAPGPSWDEQYF. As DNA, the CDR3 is TGTGCCAGCAGTGCCCCGGGACCCTCATGGGACGAGCAGTACTTC.

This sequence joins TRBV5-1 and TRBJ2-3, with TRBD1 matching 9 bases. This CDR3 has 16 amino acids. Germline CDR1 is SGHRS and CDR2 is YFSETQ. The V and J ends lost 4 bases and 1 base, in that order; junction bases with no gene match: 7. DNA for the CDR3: TGCGCCAGCAGCCTTTACGGGGACAGGGGCACAGATACGCAGTATTTT. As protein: CASSLYGDRGTDTQYF.

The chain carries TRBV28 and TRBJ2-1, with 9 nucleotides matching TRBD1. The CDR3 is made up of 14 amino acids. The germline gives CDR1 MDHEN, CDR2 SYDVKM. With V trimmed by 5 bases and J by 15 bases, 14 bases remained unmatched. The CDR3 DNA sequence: TGTGCCAGCAGTCGACAGGGGGTTCACGCTTGGCCGTTCTTC. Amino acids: CASSRQGVHAWPFF.

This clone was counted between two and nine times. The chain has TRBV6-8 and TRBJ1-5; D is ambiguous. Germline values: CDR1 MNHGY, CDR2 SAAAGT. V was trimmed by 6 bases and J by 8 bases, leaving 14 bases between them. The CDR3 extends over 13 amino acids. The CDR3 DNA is TGTGCCAGCAGGGAGGCAAGGGTGAAGCCCCAGCATTTT. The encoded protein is CASREARVKPQHF.

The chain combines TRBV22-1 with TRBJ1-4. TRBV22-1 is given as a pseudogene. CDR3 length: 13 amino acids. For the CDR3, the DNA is TGTGCCAGCACTAGGGCCTCTAATGAAAAACTGTTTTTT. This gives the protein CASTRASNEKLFF.

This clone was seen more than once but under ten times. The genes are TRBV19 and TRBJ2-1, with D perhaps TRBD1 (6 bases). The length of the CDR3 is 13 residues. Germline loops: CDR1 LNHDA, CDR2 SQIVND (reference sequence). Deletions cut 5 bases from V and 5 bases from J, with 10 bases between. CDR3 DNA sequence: TGTGCCAGTAGTCTACAGGGCGACAATGAGCAGTTCTTC. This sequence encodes CASSLQGDNEQFF.

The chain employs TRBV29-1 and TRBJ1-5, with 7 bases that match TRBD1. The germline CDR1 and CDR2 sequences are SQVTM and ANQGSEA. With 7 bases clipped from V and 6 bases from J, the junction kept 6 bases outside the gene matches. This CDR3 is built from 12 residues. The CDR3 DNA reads TGCAGCGCACGACAGGGTACTCAGCCCCAGCATTTT. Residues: CSARQGTQPQHF.

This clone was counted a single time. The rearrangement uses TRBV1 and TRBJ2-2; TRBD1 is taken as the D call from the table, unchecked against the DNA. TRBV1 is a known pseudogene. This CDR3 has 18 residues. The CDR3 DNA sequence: TGCGCCAGCAGCGGAAATTTTAGAGCTGGGGCCTTCACCGGGGAGCTGTTTTTT. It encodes CASSGNFRAGAFTGELFF.

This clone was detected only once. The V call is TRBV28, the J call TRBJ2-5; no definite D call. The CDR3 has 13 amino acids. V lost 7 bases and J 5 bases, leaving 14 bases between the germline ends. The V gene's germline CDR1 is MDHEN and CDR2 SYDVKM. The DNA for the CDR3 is TGTGCCAGCAAGACCCAAAACGGGGAGACCCAGTACTTC. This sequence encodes CASKTQNGETQYF.

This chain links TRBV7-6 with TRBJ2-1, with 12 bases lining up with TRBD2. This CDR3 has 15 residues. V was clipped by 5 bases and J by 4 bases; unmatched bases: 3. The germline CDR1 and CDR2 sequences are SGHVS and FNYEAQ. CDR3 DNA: TGTGCCAGCAGCATAGGGACTAGCGGGTACAATGAGCAGTTCTTC. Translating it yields CASSIGTSGYNEQFF.